This passage covers 9 T cell receptor beta chains from one sample sequenced in a study of T cells in Graves' hyperthyroidism and ophthalmopathy. It was RNA transcripts that yielded the amplified TCR beta CDR3 regions. When the TCR CDR3 underwent first-round RT-PCR, the HTBI primer set was used. MiXCR, run by TCRdb on the multiplex PCR reads, gives a single entry per CDR3 protein. The sample holds around 600,000 distinct CDR3 sequences, 45% seen once. The sequenced material came from peripheral blood or thyroid tissue (not recorded which). Receptors were obtained from an adult man with Graves' disease, either hyperthyroidism or ophthalmopathy (not recorded which).

The chain recombines TRBV7-9 with TRBJ2-7, with 12 bases lining up with TRBD2. This CDR3 has 15 residues. Germline values: CDR1 SEHNR, CDR2 FQNEAQ (reference sequence). V lost 4 bases and J lost 6; bases outside the gene matches: 7. The CDR3 bases are TGTGCCAGCAGCTCCCAAACGGGACTAGCGGGCGAGCAGTACTTC. Residues: CASSSQTGLAGEQYF. Based on the CDR3 plus reference TRBV7-9 and TRBJ2-7, the full variable domain is DTGVSQNPRHKITKRGQNVTFRCDPISEHNRLYWYRQTLGQGPEFLTYFQNEAQLEKSRLLSDRFSAERPKGSFSTLEIQRTEQGDSAMYLCASSSQTGLAGEQYFGPGTRLTVT.

The table lists this clonotype with a few counts. The V gene is TRBV9, the J gene TRBJ1-4, with D tentatively TRBD1 (5 bases). Germline V gene lookup returns CDR1 SGDLS and CDR2 YYNGEE. There are 15 residues in the CDR3. V gave up 3 bases and J gave up 3 bases, with 12 bases separating them. The CDR3 spells CASSAEGRANEKLFF. As DNA, the CDR3 is TGTGCCAGCAGCGCCGAGGGGCGGGCTAATGAAAAACTGTTTTTT.

This chain joins TRBV2 and TRBJ2-7, with 7 bases that match TRBD2. CDR1 is SNHLY and CDR2 is FYNNEI in the germline V gene. The CDR3 is 14 residues long. J gave up 3 bases and V 8 bases, and 10 bases lay outside the gene matches. For the CDR3, the DNA is TGTGCCAGCGGGTCGGGGGGTATGGACTACGAGCAGTACTTC. This gives the protein CASGSGGMDYEQYF.

V and J are TRBV25-1 and TRBJ1-3; D ambiguous. This CDR3 region has 15 residues. Germline CDR1 reads MGHDK; CDR2 reads SYGVNS. V shed 3 bases and J shed 0 bases, with 9 bases lying between them. The CDR3 region is CASSDKNSSGNTIYF. CDR3 coding DNA: TGTGCCAGCAGTGATAAGAACAGCTCTGGAAACACCATATATTTT.

The table lists this clonotype with many counts. CDR3 bases: TGTGCCAGCAGTCAGCGGGCAGTGGATCAGCCCCAGCATTTT. This gives the protein CASSQRAVDQPQHF. The V call is TRBV12-3 or TRBV12-4, the J call TRBJ1-5; D gene unclear. V shed 5 bases and J shed 5 bases, with 13 bases lying between them. The CDR3 covers 14 residues.

This clonotype was recorded many times. The chain links TRBV2 to TRBJ2-5, with D perhaps TRBD2 (6 bases). Germline CDR1 SNHLY, CDR2 FYNNEI. Trimming shortened V by 3 bases and J by 9 bases, and 11 bases separated the two germline ends. The CDR3 runs 12 residues. CDR3 bases: TGTGCCAGCAGTGAGGGACTCGTGGCCCAGTACTTC. Amino acids: CASSEGLVAQYF.

The rearrangement uses TRBV29-1 and TRBJ1-4, with 7 bases aligning to TRBD1. The CDR3 spans 13 residues. The ends lost 6 bases at V and 6 bases at J; junction bases unmatched: 7. The germline V gene encodes CDR1 SQVTM and CDR2 ANQGSEA. CDR3 DNA sequence: TGCAGCGTCCTCGGGACAGCGGATGAAAAACTGTTTTTT. Translation: CSVLGTADEKLFF.

Concerning this clonotype: A much more abundant neighbour one base away suggests this may be a read error. The chain recombines TRBV6-1 with TRBJ1-1; D is ambiguous. Trimming removed 6 bases at V and 3 bases at J, with 11 bases between. CDR1 MNHNS and CDR2 SASEGT come from the germline V gene. The CDR3 contains 13 residues. The CDR3 region has the DNA TGTGCCAGCAGCCCGGACGGGGACACTGAAGCTTTCTTT. Translating gives CASSPDGDTEAFF.

This clonotype was observed a few times. The CDR3 DNA is TGTGCCAGCAGCTGGTCGGACAGGGGAAACACCATATATTTT. It codes for CASSWSDRGNTIYF. The J gene is TRBJ1-3, the V gene TRBV5-6, with 7 bases matching TRBD1. The CDR3 is 14 residues long. Germline V gives CDR1 SGHDT, CDR2 YYEEEE. J gave up 4 bases and V 3 bases, and 4 bases lay outside the gene matches.